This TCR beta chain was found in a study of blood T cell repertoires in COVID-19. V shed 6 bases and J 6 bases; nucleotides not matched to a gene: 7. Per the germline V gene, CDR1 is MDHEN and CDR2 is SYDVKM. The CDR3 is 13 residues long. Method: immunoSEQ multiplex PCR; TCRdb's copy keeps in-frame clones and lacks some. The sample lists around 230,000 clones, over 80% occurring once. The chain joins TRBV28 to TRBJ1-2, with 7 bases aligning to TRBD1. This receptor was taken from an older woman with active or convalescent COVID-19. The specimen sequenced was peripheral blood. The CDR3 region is CASRSTGADGYTF. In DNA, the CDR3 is TGTGCCAGCAGATCAACAGGGGCCGATGGCTACACCTTC.